Below, 32 T cell receptor beta chains from the same sample are listed, as sequenced in a study of control samples from healthy donors and cancer patients. TCRdb's table, derived via immunoSEQ multiplex PCR, lists solely in-frame clones and lacks some. The sample holds about 180,000 clones; roughly 92% are singletons and the top ten take approximately 1.4%. What was sequenced was blood. Receptors were obtained from a woman under 30 in good health.

The chain has TRBV6-5 and TRBJ2-3; D is ambiguous. The CDR3 consists of 15 residues. CDR1 is MNHEY and CDR2 is SVGAGI in the germline V gene. The V end was cut by 0 bases, the J end by 5 bases, with 12 bases between. The CDR3 DNA follows: TGTGCCAGCAGTTACTCGTCAACTCGCGGAGATACGCAGTATTTT. This translates into CASSYSSTRGDTQYF.

The rearrangement links TRBV11-3 to TRBJ2-1; weak D call: TRBD1 (6 bases). Per the germline V gene, CDR1 is SGHNT and CDR2 is YENEEA. Trimming pared 0 bases from V and 10 bases from J, leaving 22 bases between. The CDR3 contains 17 residues. As DNA, the CDR3 is TGTGCCAGCAGCTTAGATCAGGCAGGGCAGGGGTCCATCGAGCAGTTCTTC. Protein sequence: CASSLDQAGQGSIEQFF.

CDR3 DNA sequence: TGTGCCAGCTCACCAGGGATAATGGTTGGCTACACCTTC. It yields the protein CASSPGIMVGYTF. This chain uses TRBV18 with TRBJ1-2; D gene ambiguous. Trimming took off 2 bases at V and 7 bases at J, with 11 bases between the two ends. Germline V CDR1 and CDR2: KGHSH, LQKENI. This CDR3 has 13 amino acids. Drawing the rest from reference TRBV18 and TRBJ1-2, the complete variable domain is NAGVMQNPRHLVRRRGQEARLRCSPMKGHSHVYWYRQLPEEGLKFMVYLQKENIIDESGMPKERFSAEFPKEGPSILRIQQVVRGDSAAYFCASSPGIMVGYTFGSGTRLTVV.

V and J are TRBV7-9 and TRBJ1-2, with D tentatively TRBD1 (5 bases). Germline V lookup: CDR1 SEHNR, CDR2 FQNEAQ (reference sequence). The CDR3 length is 12 residues. Trimming removed 11 bases from V and 4 bases from J, with 14 bases in between. CDR3 amino acids: CAGQRDFYGYTF. The CDR3 region has the DNA TGTGCCGGGCAGCGGGACTTCTATGGCTACACCTTC.

This chain links TRBV10-1 with TRBJ2-3, with no clear D. CDR3 length equals 13 residues. Deletions cut 3 bases from V and 2 bases from J, with 6 bases between. Germline CDR1 and CDR2: WNHNN and SYGVQD (reference sequence). CDR3 DNA sequence: TGCGCCAGCAGTGAACCGGACACAGATACGCAGTATTTT. This gives the protein CASSEPDTDTQYF.

The chain has TRBV9 and TRBJ2-7, with D unresolved. Germline CDR1 is SGDLS and CDR2 is YYNGEE. This CDR3 contains 13 residues. V lost 3 bases to trimming and J lost 7 bases, with 14 bases between them. CDR3 nucleotides: TGTGCCAGCAGCGACCCCGCCGGCGGTGAGCAGTACTTC. It yields the protein CASSDPAGGEQYF.

The chain recombines TRBV6-5 with TRBJ2-3; tentatively, D is TRBD2 (5 bases). Germline CDR1 and CDR2: MNHEY and SVGAGI. This CDR3 spans 12 amino acids. V was pared by 6 bases and J by 6 bases, with 10 bases between. The CDR3 is CASSGGGDTQYF. The CDR3 DNA reads as TGTGCCAGCAGCGGAGGTGGGGATACGCAGTATTTT.

The chain is built from TRBV4-2 and TRBJ1-2; D not certain. The CDR3 sequence is 13 residues long. Trimming removed 0 bases at V and 4 bases at J, with 6 bases between. From germline, CDR1 is LGHNA and CDR2 YNFKEQ. The chain's CDR3 is CASSQDDTYGYTF. The CDR3, as DNA: TGTGCCAGCAGCCAAGACGATACCTATGGCTACACCTTC.

The rearrangement uses TRBV2 and TRBJ1-3; maybe TRBD1 (6 bases). The CDR3 is 18 residues long. V lost 6 bases and J lost 0, with 21 bases in between. Germline-derived CDR1 and CDR2 are SNHLY and FYNNEI. This chain's CDR3 is CASREYKTDSPSGNTIYF. The CDR3 nucleotides read TGTGCCAGCAGAGAATATAAAACGGACAGTCCCTCTGGAAACACCATATATTTT.

The chain recombines TRBV19 with TRBJ1-6; D is undetermined. In germline, CDR1 is LNHDA, CDR2 SQIVND (reference sequence). The CDR3 covers 15 residues. Trimming cost V 3 bases and J 3 bases, with 9 bases left between them. The CDR3 nucleotides are TGTGCCAGTAGTATTTACAGCCTCTATAATTCACCCCTCCACTTT. Encoded protein: CASSIYSLYNSPLHF.

The chain's CDR3 is CASSQEETGGNIQYF. CDR3 DNA: TGCGCCAGCAGCCAAGAAGAGACAGGGGGAAACATTCAGTACTTC. This chain joins TRBV4-1 and TRBJ2-4, with 9 bases matching TRBD1. The length of the CDR3 is 15 residues. Per the germline V gene, CDR1 is MGHRA and CDR2 is YSYEKL. V lost 0 bases to trimming and J lost 6 bases; unmatched junction nucleotides: 3.

The chain is built from TRBV7-2 and TRBJ1-5; D possibly corresponds to TRBD1 (5 bases). V lost 1 base, J lost 6 bases, and 13 bases lay in between. Germline V gene sequence: CDR1 SGHTA, CDR2 FQGNSA. The CDR3 length is 15 residues. In DNA form, the CDR3 reads TGTGCCAGCAGCTTAGATTCCGGGGGTCGTCAGCCCCAGCATTTT. Encoded protein: CASSLDSGGRQPQHF.

The gene calls are TRBV6-5 and TRBJ2-5; possible D gene TRBD1, 5 bases. CDR1 and CDR2 from the germline V gene are MNHEY and SVGAGI. Trimming shortened V by 10 bases and J by 4 bases, and 19 bases separated the two germline ends. The CDR3 has 14 residues. As DNA, the CDR3 is TGTGCCACCCCCGGACATAGTAGAGGAGAGACCCAGTACTTC. The encoded protein is CATPGHSRGETQYF.

This chain links TRBV7-6 with TRBJ2-5, with D unclear. V dropped 5 bases and J dropped 3 bases, with 13 bases sitting between them. CDR3 length: 14 residues. The V gene's germline CDR1 is SGHVS and CDR2 FNYEAQ. Written as DNA, the CDR3 is TGTGCCAGCAGCCCGTCGGGCCAGAAAGAGACCCAGTACTTC. Encoded protein: CASSPSGQKETQYF.

The CDR3 protein is CASSKIGLAEAFF. The CDR3 DNA reads as TGCGCCAGCAGCAAGATTGGATTGGCTGAAGCTTTCTTT. This chain connects TRBV4-1 to TRBJ1-1; D not certain. V lost 5 bases to trimming and J lost 6 bases, with 13 bases between them. The length of the CDR3 is 13 residues. The germline V gene encodes CDR1 MGHRA and CDR2 YSYEKL.

The gene calls are TRBV3-1 (or the pseudogene TRBV3-2) and TRBJ2-6; unclear D gene. The CDR3 is 18 amino acids. Germline assignment: CDR1 LGHDT and CDR2 YNNKEL (reference sequence). Trimming took off 3 bases at V and 0 bases at J, with 15 bases between the two ends. The CDR3, as DNA: TGTGCCAGCAGCCACGCCCCTTACACTTCCTCTGGGGCCAACGTCCTGACTTTC. Amino acid sequence: CASSHAPYTSSGANVLTF.

This rearrangement joins TRBV7-3 to TRBJ2-3; D perhaps matches TRBD2 (6 bases). Germline-derived CDR1 and CDR2 are SGHTA and FQGTGA. V shed 2 bases and J shed 2 bases, with 14 bases lying between them. This CDR3 has 16 amino acids. The CDR3 bases are TGTGCCAGCAGCTTAGGAGGGGTTGCATTCACAGATACGCAGTATTTT. Translating gives CASSLGGVAFTDTQYF. Full variable domain (missing parts from reference TRBV7-3 and TRBJ2-3): GAGVSQTPSNKVTEKGKYVELRCDPISGHTALYWYRQSLGQGPEFLIYFQGTGAADDSGLPNDRFFAVRPEGSVSTLKIQRTERGDSAVYLCASSLGGVAFTDTQYFGPGTRLTVL.

The J gene is TRBJ2-1, the V gene TRBV11-3; no definite D call. Trimming shortened V by 5 bases and J by 4 bases, and 12 bases separated the two germline ends. The CDR3 loop spans 14 amino acids. Germline CDR1 reads SGHNT; CDR2 reads YENEEA. The CDR3 loop is CASSTDRAYNEQFF. The CDR3 region has the DNA TGTGCCAGCAGCACAGATAGGGCATACAATGAGCAGTTCTTC.

The V call is TRBV11-2, the J call TRBJ1-1; maybe TRBD1 (5 bases). The CDR3 contains 13 residues. Trimming shortened V by 1 base and J by 11 bases, and 14 bases separated the two germline ends. The germline CDR1 and CDR2 sequences are SGHAT and FQNNGV. The CDR3 coding sequence is TGTGCCAGCAGCTTAGGGGGGACGGATCGGGCTTTCTTT. The encoded protein is CASSLGGTDRAFF. Drawing the rest from reference TRBV11-2 and TRBJ1-1, the complete variable domain is EAGVAQSPRYKIIEKRQSVAFWCNPISGHATLYWYQQILGQGPKLLIQFQNNGVVDDSQLPKDRFSAERLKGVDSTLKIQPAKLEDSAVYLCASSLGGTDRAFFGQGTRLTVV.

The chain is built from TRBV18 and TRBJ1-2; D not certain. This CDR3 has 16 residues. With 0 bases removed from V and 1 base from J, the gap between germline ends came to 12 bases. Germline CDR1 reads KGHSH; CDR2 reads LQKENI. The CDR3 nucleotides are TGTGCCAGCTCACCACCAAATTTAAGGTTTAACTATGGCTACACCTTC. Encoded protein: CASSPPNLRFNYGYTF.

The V call is TRBV7-9, the J call TRBJ2-7, with a tentative D call TRBD1 (6 bases). The CDR3 has 15 amino acids. In germline, CDR1 is SEHNR, CDR2 FQNEAQ (reference sequence). V shed 4 bases and J shed 2 bases, with 15 bases lying between them. CDR3 in amino acids: CASSSYDRPTYEQYF. The CDR3 nucleotides are TGTGCCAGCAGCTCCTACGACAGGCCGACCTACGAGCAGTACTTC.

This clone was counted a single time. The chain recombines TRBV11-2 with TRBJ2-5; D not resolved. Between the trimmed V and J ends, which lost 1 base and 5 bases, there was a span of 11 bases. Looked up from germline, CDR1 is SGHAT and CDR2 is FQNNGV. This CDR3 spans 14 amino acids. CDR3 sequence reads: CASSLGRLGETQYF. The CDR3 nucleotides are TGTGCCAGCAGCTTAGGCAGGTTGGGGGAGACCCAGTACTTC.

The chain uses TRBV6-1 and TRBJ1-6, with D possibly being TRBD1 (6 bases). Germline V gives CDR1 MNHNS, CDR2 SASEGT. Trimming removed 1 base from V and 9 bases from J, with 13 bases in between. This CDR3 is built from 15 residues. The chain's CDR3 is CASSEDRGASSPLHF. CDR3 bases: TGTGCCAGCAGTGAAGATAGGGGGGCAAGTTCACCCCTCCACTTT.

The genes are TRBV6-6 and TRBJ2-7; 10 positions agree with TRBD1. CDR3 length: 13 residues. Germline values: CDR1 MNHNY, CDR2 SVGAGI (reference sequence). V shed 6 bases and J 6 bases; nucleotides not matched to a gene: 5. This CDR3 is CASSPGQGSEQYF. The CDR3 DNA follows: TGTGCCAGCAGCCCGGGACAGGGGTCCGAGCAGTACTTC.

This clone was picked up a small number of times. The chain carries TRBV7-9 and TRBJ2-1; TRBD2 matches at 8 bases. The CDR3 contains 15 residues. The junction had 7 bases not matched to a gene; V was cut back by 2 bases and J by 7 bases. Germline V CDR1 and CDR2: SEHNR, FQNEAQ (reference sequence). The CDR3 is CASSLIAGGGNEQFF. DNA for the CDR3: TGTGCCAGCAGCTTAATCGCGGGGGGAGGTAATGAGCAGTTCTTC.

V and J are TRBV18 and TRBJ1-5, with D hard to call. Germline assignment: CDR1 KGHSH and CDR2 LQKENI. There are 13 residues in the CDR3. V was shortened by 8 bases and J by 5 bases, with 13 bases between the two germline ends. In nucleotides, the CDR3 is TGTGCCAGCAGCAGAGTTGCGGATCAGCCCCAGCATTTT. Its translation is CASSRVADQPQHF.

The chain joins TRBV7-2 to TRBJ1-2; the D gene is possibly TRBD1 (6 bases). V lost 7 bases, J lost 4 bases, and 25 bases lay in between. The CDR3 is made up of 17 amino acids. The V gene's germline CDR1 is SGHTA and CDR2 FQGNSA. The DNA of the CDR3 is TGTGCCAGCAACACTTACAGTCAAAGCTGGGGGGCCTATGGCTACACCTTC. It encodes CASNTYSQSWGAYGYTF. The whole variable domain, remainder taken from reference TRBV7-2 and TRBJ1-2, is GAGVSQSPSNKVTEKGKDVELRCDPISGHTALYWYRQSLGQGLEFLIYFQGNSAPDKSGLPSDRFSAERTGGSVSTLTIQRTQQEDSAVYLCASNTYSQSWGAYGYTFGSGTRLTVV.

CDR3 nucleotide sequence: TGCGCCAGCAGCTTCTCGACAGGGACCACAGATACGCAGTATTTT. It yields the protein CASSFSTGTTDTQYF. V is TRBV5-1 and J is TRBJ2-3; 7 bases line up with TRBD1. J lost 2 bases, V lost 2 bases, and 5 bases had no gene match. The CDR3 covers 15 residues. Germline lookup yields CDR1 SGHRS and CDR2 YFSETQ.

This chain connects TRBV4-1 to TRBJ2-2; D call uncertain. This CDR3 has 13 amino acids. Germline V gene lookup returns CDR1 MGHRA and CDR2 YSYEKL. V was clipped by 3 bases and J by 6 bases, with 8 bases between them. For the CDR3, the DNA is TGCGCCAGCAGCCAGCTTGAGTCCGGGGAGCTGTTTTTT. It codes for CASSQLESGELFF.

The chain couples TRBV4-1 to TRBJ2-5; 14 bases are a match to TRBD2. The V gene's germline CDR1 is MGHRA and CDR2 YSYEKL. V trimming: 4 bases; J trimming: 9 bases; junction bases outside the gene matches: 7. The CDR3 covers 15 residues. DNA of the CDR3: TGCGCCAGCAGCCGAATGGGACTAGCGGGGGAGTCCCAGTACTTC. Amino acid sequence: CASSRMGLAGESQYF.

This clone was seen a single time. The rearrangement uses TRBV5-8 and TRBJ1-1; D is unclear. The germline V and J ends were trimmed by 2 bases and 0 bases, with 8 bases remaining between them. Germline V gene data show CDR1 as SGHTS and CDR2 as YDEGEE. The CDR3 covers 14 residues. CDR3 region: CASSLAVMNTEAFF. The CDR3 DNA is TGTGCCAGCAGCTTAGCCGTTATGAACACTGAAGCTTTCTTT.

V and J are TRBV6-2 or TRBV6-3 and TRBJ1-5; D gene unclear. Deletions cut 0 bases from V and 10 bases from J, with 10 bases between. The CDR3 has 13 amino acids. Germline CDR1 is MNHEY and CDR2 is SVGEGT. This chain's CDR3 is CASSYSPIPPQHF. CDR3 nucleotide sequence: TGTGCCAGCAGTTACTCCCCAATCCCCCCCCAGCATTTT.